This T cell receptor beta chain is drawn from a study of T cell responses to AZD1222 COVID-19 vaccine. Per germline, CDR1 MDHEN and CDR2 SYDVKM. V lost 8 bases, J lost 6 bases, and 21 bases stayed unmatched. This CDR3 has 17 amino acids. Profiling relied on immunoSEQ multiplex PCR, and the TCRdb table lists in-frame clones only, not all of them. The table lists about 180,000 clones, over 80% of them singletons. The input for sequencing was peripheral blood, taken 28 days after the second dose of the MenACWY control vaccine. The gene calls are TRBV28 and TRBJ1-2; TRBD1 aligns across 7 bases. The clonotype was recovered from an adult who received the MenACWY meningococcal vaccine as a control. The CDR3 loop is CASGRGRMFLQGDGYTF. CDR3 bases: TGTGCCAGCGGGAGGGGGCGGATGTTCCTTCAGGGGGATGGCTACACCTTC.